The text below deals with one T cell receptor (beta chain). The sample belongs to a study of PD-L1 blockade in urothelial cancer. Study information: The patients had undergone anywhere from 0 to 3 prior chemotherapy regimens. Each blood sample yielded a median of 141,255 T cells.

The time point denotes: pretreatment peripheral blood. Assay: immunoSEQ multiplex PCR; the TCRdb copy retains only in-frame clones and omits some. Among tens of thousands of clones listed, around 84% were seen once. Per germline, CDR1 SGHRS and CDR2 YFSETQ. This CDR3 region has 12 residues. With 0 bases removed from V and 5 bases from J, the gap between germline ends came to 5 bases. This sequence was found in a woman in her 70s with urothelial cancer. J is TRBJ2-5 and V is TRBV5-1; D gene unclear. The material was PBMCs, obtained around atezolizumab (anti-PD-L1) treatment. The CDR3 is CASSLGAETQYF. The DNA of the CDR3 is TGCGCCAGCAGCTTGGGCGCGGAGACCCAGTACTTC.